A selection of T cell receptor beta chains follows, all from one sample in a study of T cell responses to AZD1222 COVID-19 vaccine. Libraries were prepared by immunoSEQ multiplex PCR; TCRdb keeps only in-frame clonotypes and omits some of them. The table records about 120,000 clones, roughly nine tenths of them present only once. This material consisted of peripheral blood, taken 28 days after the second AZD1222 dose. Receptors were obtained from an adult who received the AZD1222 COVID-19 vaccine. The CDR3 runs from the conserved cysteine through the conserved F or W. Each record gives: D gene, V gene, J gene, clone size, CDR3 DNA, CDR3 protein. D genes are given only for firm matches. Clone size is given for some rows only: seen once, a few or many times, or a class if the clone is expanded.

>TRBD1|TRBV19|TRBJ1-1|NA
TGTGCCAGTAGCCTGGACAGGGAGAACACTGAAGCTTTCTTT
CASSLDRENTEAFF
>TRBD2|TRBV6-2/TRBV6-3|TRBJ2-2|NA
TGTGCCAGCAGTTACAGAGCGGGGGGCCCTCCCGGGGAGCTGTTTTTT
CASSYRAGGPPGELFF
>NA|TRBV6-6|TRBJ2-3|NA
TGTGCCAGCAGCCAAACAGGGACCCCGGGGTATTTT
CASSQTGTPGYF
>NA|TRBV5-1|TRBJ1-6|NA
TGCGCCAGCAGCTTGGGGGCTGGGGGTGTCGATTCACCCCTCCACTTT
CASSLGAGGVDSPLHF
>TRBD2|TRBV19|TRBJ2-7|many
TGTGCCAGTAGTACTAGCGGGGGGTTTTACGAGCAGTACTTC
CASSTSGGFYEQYF
>TRBD1|TRBV29-1|TRBJ1-2|NA
TGCAGCGTTGAAGAGAACAGGGGAGGGAGCTACACCTTC
CSVEENRGGSYTF
>TRBD1|TRBV5-4|TRBJ1-4|NA
TGTGCCAGCAGCTTGGATCCAGGGGGTAATGAAAAACTGTTTTTT
CASSLDPGGNEKLFF
>NA|TRBV19|TRBJ2-7|NA
TGTGCCAGTAGCCACCGGGACAACCGTTACGAGCAGTACTTC
CASSHRDNRYEQYF
>TRBD1|TRBV12-3/TRBV12-4|TRBJ1-1|NA
TGTGCCAGCAGTCGACAGGGGGGGAGAGCTTTCTTT
CASSRQGGRAFF
>NA|TRBV3-1/TRBV3-2|TRBJ1-1|once
TGTGCCAGCAGCCAAGGCGCCGCCCGCACTGAAGCTTTCTTT
CASSQGAARTEAFF
>NA|TRBV3-1/TRBV3-2|TRBJ1-1|NA
TGTGCCAGCAGCTACCCGCACACCGAAGCTTTCTTT
CASSYPHTEAFF